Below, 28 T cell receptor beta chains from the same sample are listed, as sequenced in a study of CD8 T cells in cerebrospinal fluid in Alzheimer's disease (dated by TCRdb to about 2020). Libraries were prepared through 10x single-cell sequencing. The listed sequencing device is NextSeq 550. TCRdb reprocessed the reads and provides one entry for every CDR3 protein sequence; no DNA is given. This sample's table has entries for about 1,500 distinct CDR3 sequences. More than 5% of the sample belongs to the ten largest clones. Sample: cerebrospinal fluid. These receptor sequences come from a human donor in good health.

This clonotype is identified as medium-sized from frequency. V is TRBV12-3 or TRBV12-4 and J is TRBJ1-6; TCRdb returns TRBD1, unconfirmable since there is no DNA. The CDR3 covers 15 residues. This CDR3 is CASSSRWGDNSPLHF.

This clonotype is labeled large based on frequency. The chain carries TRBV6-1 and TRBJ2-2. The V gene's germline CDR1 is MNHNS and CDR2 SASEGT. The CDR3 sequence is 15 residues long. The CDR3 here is CASPQSDSRTGELFF.

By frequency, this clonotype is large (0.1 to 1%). The CDR3 sequence: CASSPGTGRDLDQPQHF. The chain recombines TRBV4-1 with TRBJ1-5; with no DNA, the TCRdb D assignment of TRBD1 cannot be verified. CDR3 length equals 17 residues. In germline, CDR1 is MGHRA, CDR2 YSYEKL.

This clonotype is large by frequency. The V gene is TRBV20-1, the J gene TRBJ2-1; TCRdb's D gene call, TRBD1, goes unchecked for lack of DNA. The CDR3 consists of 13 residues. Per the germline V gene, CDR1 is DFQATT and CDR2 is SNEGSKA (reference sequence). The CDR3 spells CRVTGHRYNEQFF.

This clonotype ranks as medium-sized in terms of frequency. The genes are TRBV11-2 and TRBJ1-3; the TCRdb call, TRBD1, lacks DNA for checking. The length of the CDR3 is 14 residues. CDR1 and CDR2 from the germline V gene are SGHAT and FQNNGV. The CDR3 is CASSSQGPGNTIYF. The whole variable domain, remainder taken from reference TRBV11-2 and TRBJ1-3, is EAGVAQSPRYKIIEKRQSVAFWCNPISGHATLYWYQQILGQGPKLLIQFQNNGVVDDSQLPKDRFSAERLKGVDSTLKIQPAKLEDSAVYLCASSSQGPGNTIYFGEGSWLTVV.

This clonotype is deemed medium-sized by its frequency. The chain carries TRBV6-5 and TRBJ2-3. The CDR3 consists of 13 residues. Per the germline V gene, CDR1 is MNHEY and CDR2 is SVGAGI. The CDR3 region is CATISSFTDTQYF.

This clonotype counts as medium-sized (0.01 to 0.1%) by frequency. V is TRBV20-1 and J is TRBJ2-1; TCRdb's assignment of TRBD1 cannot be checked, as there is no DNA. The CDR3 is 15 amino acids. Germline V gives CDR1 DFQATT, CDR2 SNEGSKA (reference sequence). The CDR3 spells CSATTGTGGDNEQFF.

CDR3 sequence: CASSQEIRGAFF. The gene calls are TRBV23-1 and TRBJ1-1; TCRdb selects TRBD1, and the lack of DNA leaves this call unchecked. TRBV23-1 is identified as an open reading frame with a role that is uncertain. CDR3 length: 12 amino acids.

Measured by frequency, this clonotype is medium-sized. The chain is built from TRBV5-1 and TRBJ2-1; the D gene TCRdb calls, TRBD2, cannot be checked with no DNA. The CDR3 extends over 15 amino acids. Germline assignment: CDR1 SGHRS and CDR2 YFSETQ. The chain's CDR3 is CASSLEAGGNNEQFF. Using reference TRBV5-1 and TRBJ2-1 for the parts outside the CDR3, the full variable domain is KAGVTQTPRYLIKTRGQQVTLSCSPISGHRSVSWYQQTPGQGLQFLFEYFSETQRNKGNFPGRFSGRQFSNSRSEMNVSTLELGDSALYLCASSLEAGGNNEQFFGPGTRLTVL.

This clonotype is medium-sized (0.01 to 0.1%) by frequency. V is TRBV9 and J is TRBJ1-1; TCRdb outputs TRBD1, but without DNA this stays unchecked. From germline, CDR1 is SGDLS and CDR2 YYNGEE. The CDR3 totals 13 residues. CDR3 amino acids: CASSLRGQGEAFF.

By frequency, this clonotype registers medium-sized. CDR3 residues: CASSQGTRLYGYTF. The V call is TRBV4-3, the J call TRBJ1-2. Looked up from germline, CDR1 is LGHNA and CDR2 is YSLEER. The CDR3 length is 14 residues.

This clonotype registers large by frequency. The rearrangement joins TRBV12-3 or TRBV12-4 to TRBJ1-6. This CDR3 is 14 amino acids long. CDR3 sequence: CASSASGGYGPLHF.

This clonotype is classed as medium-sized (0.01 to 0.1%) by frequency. CDR3 residues: CASSEYVNTEAFF. The V call is TRBV25-1, the J call TRBJ1-1. Germline CDR1 reads MGHDK; CDR2 reads SYGVNS. This CDR3 is 13 amino acids long.

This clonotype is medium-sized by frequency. CDR3 region: CASSLVGNTGELFF. The V call is TRBV7-7, the J call TRBJ2-2. Germline values: CDR1 SSHAT, CDR2 FNYEAQ (reference sequence). This CDR3 spans 14 amino acids.

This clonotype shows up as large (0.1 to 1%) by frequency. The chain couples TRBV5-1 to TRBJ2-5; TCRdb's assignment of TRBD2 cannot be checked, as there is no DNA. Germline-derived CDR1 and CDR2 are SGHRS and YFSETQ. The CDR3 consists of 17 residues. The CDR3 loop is CASSWTGTSGGQETQYF.

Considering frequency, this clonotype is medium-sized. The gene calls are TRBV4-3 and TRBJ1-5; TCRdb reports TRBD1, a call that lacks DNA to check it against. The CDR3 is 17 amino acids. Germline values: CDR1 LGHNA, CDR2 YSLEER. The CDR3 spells CASSQEMSLATGVAQHF.

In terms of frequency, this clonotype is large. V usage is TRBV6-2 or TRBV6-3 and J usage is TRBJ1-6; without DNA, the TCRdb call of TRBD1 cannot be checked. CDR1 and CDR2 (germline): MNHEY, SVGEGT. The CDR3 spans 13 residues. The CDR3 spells CASSYSSPYTLHF.

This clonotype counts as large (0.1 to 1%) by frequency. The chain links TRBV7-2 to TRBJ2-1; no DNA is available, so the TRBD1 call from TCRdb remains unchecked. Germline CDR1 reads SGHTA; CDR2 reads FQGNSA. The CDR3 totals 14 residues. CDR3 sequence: CASSPYPGYNEQFF.

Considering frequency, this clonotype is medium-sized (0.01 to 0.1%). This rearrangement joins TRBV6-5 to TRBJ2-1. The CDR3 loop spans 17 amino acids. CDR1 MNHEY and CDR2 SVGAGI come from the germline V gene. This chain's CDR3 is CASSYFQLFTSYNEQFF.

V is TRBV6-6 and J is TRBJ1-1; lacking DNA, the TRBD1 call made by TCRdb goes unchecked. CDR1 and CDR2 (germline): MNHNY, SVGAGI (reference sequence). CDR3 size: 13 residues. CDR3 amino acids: CASSPGMNTEAFF.

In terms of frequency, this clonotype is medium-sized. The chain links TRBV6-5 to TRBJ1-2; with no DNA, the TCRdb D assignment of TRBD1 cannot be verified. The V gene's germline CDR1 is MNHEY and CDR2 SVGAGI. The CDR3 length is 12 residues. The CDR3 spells CASRQMTGGYTF.

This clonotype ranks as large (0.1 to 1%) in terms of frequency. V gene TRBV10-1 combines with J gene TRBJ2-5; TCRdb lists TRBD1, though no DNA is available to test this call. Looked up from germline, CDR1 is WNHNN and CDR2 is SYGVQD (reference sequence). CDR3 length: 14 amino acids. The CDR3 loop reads CASGRRDSQETQYF.

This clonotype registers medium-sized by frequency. The chain's CDR3 is CASSQFIGKETQYF. This chain joins TRBV3-1 and TRBJ2-5. This CDR3 has 14 residues. Germline V gene data show CDR1 as LGHDT and CDR2 as YNNKEL (reference sequence).

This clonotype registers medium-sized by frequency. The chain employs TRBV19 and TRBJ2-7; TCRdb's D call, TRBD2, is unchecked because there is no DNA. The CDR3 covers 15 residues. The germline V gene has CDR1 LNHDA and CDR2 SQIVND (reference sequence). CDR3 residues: CASSIGGTYSYEQYF.

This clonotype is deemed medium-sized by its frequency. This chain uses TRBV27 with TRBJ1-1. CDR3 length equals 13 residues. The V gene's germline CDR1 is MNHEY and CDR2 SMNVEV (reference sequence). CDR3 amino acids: CASSRKLNTEAFF.

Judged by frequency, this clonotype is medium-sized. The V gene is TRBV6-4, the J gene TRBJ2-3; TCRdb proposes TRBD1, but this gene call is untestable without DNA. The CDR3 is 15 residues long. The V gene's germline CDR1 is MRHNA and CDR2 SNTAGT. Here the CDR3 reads CASSIQGRGTDTQYF.

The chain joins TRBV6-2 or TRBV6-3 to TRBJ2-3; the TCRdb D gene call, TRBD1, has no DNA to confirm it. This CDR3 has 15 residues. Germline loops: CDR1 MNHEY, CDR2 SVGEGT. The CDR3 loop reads CASSYVGGGLDTQYF.

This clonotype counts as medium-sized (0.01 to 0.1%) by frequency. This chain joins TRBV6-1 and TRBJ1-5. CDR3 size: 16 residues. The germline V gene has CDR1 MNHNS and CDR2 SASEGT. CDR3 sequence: CASRAIPSGRNQPQHF.